This T cell receptor beta chain stems from a study of T cells in Graves' hyperthyroidism and ophthalmopathy. Notes on the study in general: A median around 5.9 months before onset, the model predicted ophthalmopathy.

It was RNA transcripts that yielded the amplified TCR beta CDR3 regions. The HTBI primer set served for first-round RT-PCR of the TCR CDR3. TCRdb re-called the multiplex PCR reads through MiXCR, storing one row per CDR3 protein. The table records 500,000 to 600,000 distinct CDR3 sequences, about 45% of them present only once. Germline V lookup: CDR1 DFQATT, CDR2 SNEGSKA (reference sequence). The CDR3 has 13 residues. Germline trimming cut 6 bases from V and 6 bases from J; bases unmatched to any gene: 5. The sample holds many counts of this clonotype. Its antigen is unidentified. This rearrangement joins TRBV20-1 to TRBJ2-7; 13 bases match TRBD2. The sequenced material came from peripheral blood or thyroid tissue (not recorded which). The TCR comes from an adult woman with Graves' disease, either hyperthyroidism or ophthalmopathy (not recorded which). The CDR3 protein is CSARTSGSREQYF. CDR3 bases: TGCAGTGCCAGGACTAGCGGGAGCCGCGAGCAGTACTTC.